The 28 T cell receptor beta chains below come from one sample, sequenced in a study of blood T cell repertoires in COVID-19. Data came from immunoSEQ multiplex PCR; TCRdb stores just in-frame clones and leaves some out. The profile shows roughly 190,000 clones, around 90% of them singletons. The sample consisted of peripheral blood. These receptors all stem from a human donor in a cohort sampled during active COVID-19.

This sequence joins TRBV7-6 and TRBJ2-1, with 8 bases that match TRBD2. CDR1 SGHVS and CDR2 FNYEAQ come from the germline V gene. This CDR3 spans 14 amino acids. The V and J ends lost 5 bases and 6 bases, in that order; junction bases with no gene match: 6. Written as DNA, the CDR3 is TGTGCCAGCAGCCAGGGACTAGTGGGCAATGAGCAGTTCTTC. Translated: CASSQGLVGNEQFF.

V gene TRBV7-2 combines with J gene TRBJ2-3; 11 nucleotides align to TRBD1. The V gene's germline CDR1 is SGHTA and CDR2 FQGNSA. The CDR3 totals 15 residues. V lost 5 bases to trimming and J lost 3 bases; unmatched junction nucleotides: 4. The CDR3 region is CASSRGTGGTDTQYF. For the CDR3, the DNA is TGTGCCAGCAGCCGGGGGACAGGGGGTACAGATACGCAGTATTTT.

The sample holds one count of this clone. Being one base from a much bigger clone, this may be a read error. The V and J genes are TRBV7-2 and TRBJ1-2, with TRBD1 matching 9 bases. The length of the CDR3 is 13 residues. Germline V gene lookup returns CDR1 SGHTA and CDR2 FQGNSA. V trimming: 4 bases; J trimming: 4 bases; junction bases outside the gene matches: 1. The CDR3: CASSWGQGYGYTF. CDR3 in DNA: TGTGCCAGCAGCTGGGGACAGGGCTATGGCTACACCTTC. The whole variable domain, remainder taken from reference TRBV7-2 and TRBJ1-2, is GAGVSQSPSNKVTEKGKDVELRCDPISGHTALYWYRQSLGQGLEFLIYFQGNSAPDKSGLPSDRFSAERTGGSVSTLTIQRTQQEDSAVYLCASSWGQGYGYTFGSGTRLTVV.

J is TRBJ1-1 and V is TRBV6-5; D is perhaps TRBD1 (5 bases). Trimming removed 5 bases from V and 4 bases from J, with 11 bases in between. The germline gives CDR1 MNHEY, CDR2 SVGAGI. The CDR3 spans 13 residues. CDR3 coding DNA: TGTGCCAGCAGTCTACCGGGGGGCACTGAAGCTTTCTTT. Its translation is CASSLPGGTEAFF.

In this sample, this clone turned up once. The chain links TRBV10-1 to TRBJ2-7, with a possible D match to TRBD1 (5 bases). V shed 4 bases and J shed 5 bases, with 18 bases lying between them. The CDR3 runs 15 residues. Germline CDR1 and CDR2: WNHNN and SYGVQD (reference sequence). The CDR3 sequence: CASSASQGLLNEQYF. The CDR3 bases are TGCGCCAGCAGTGCCTCGCAGGGCCTACTCAACGAGCAGTACTTC.

The CDR3 here is CASSLDFGTTYEQYF. The CDR3 DNA sequence: TGTGCCAGCAGCTTAGATTTCGGGACTACCTACGAGCAGTACTTC. The chain couples TRBV7-2 to TRBJ2-7, with 7 bases that match TRBD2. J was trimmed by 2 bases and V by 1 base; bases with no gene match: 5. Germline assignment: CDR1 SGHTA and CDR2 FQGNSA. The CDR3 runs to 15 residues. Together with reference TRBV7-2 and TRBJ2-7, the CDR3 gives the full variable domain: GAGVSQSPSNKVTEKGKDVELRCDPISGHTALYWYRQSLGQGLEFLIYFQGNSAPDKSGLPSDRFSAERTGGSVSTLTIQRTQQEDSAVYLCASSLDFGTTYEQYFGPGTRLTVT.

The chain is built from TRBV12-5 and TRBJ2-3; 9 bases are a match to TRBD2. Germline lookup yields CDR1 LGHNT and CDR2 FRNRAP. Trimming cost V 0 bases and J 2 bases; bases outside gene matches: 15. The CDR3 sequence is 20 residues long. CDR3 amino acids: CASGLVPSGNLFPDTDTQYF. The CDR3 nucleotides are TGTGCTAGTGGTTTGGTACCTAGCGGGAATCTTTTCCCGGACACAGATACGCAGTATTTT. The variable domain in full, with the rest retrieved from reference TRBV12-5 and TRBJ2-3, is DARVTQTPRHKVTEMGQEVTMRCQPILGHNTVFWYRQTMMQGLELLAYFRNRAPLDDSGMPKDRFSAEMPDATLATLKIQPSEPRDSAVYFCASGLVPSGNLFPDTDTQYFGPGTRLTVL.

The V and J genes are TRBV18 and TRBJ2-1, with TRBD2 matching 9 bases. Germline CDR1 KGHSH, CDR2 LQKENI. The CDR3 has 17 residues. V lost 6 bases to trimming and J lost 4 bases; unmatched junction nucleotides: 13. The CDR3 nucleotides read TGTGCCAGCTCCCCGGGTAGCGGGGGAGGTTCATACAATGAGCAGTTCTTC. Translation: CASSPGSGGGSYNEQFF.

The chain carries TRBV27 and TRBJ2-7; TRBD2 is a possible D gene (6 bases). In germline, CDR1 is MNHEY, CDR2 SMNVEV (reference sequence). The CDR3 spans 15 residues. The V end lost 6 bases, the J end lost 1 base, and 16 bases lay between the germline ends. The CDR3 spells CASSQRGGISYEQYF. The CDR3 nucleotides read TGTGCCAGCAGCCAACGGGGAGGCATATCCTACGAGCAGTACTTC.

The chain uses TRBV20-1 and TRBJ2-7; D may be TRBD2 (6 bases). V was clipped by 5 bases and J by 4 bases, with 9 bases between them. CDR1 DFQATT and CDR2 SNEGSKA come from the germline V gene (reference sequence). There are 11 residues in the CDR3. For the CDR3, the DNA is TGCAGTGCTGTGAGCGGGTACGAGCAGTACTTC. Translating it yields CSAVSGYEQYF.

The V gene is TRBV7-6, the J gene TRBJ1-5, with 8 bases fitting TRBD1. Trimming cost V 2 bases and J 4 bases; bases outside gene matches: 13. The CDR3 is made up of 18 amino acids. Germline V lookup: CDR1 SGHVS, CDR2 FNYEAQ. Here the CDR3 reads CASSLRTGGSLVNQPQHF. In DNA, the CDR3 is TGTGCCAGCAGCTTACGAACAGGGGGTTCTTTGGTAAATCAGCCCCAGCATTTT.

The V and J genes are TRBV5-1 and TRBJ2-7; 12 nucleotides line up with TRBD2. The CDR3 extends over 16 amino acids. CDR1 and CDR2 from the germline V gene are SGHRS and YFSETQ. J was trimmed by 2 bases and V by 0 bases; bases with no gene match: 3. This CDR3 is CASSLASGGGAYEQYF. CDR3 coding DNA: TGCGCCAGCAGCTTGGCTAGCGGGGGGGGAGCCTACGAGCAGTACTTC.

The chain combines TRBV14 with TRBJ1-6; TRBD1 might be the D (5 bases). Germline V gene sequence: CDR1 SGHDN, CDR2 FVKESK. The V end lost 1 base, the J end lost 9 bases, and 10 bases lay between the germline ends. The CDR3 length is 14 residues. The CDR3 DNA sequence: TGTGCCAGCAGCCAAGGGCTCGGGGGTTCACCCCTCCACTTT. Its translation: CASSQGLGGSPLHF.

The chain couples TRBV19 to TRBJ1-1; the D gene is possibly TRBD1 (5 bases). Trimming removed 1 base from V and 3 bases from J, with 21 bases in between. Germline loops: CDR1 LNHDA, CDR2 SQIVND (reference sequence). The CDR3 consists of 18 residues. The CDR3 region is CASSIGGGEAPRDTEAFF. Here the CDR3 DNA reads TGTGCCAGTAGTATAGGCGGGGGAGAGGCCCCGAGGGACACTGAAGCTTTCTTT.

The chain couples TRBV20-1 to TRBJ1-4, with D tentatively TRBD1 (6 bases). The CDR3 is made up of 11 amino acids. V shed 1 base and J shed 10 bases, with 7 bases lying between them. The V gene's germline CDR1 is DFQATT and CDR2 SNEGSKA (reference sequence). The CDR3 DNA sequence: TGCAGTGCTAGAGGAGGGGGAAAACTGTTTTTT. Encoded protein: CSARGGGKLFF.

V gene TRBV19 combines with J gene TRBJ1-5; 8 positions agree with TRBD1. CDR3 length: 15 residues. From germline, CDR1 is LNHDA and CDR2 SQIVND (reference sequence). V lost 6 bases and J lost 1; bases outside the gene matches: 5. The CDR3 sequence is CASRPTGASNQPQHF. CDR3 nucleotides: TGTGCCAGTAGACCGACAGGGGCAAGCAATCAGCCCCAGCATTTT.

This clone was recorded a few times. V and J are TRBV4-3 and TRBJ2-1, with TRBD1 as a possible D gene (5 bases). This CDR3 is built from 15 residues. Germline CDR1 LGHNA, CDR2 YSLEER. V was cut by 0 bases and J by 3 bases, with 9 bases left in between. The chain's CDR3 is CASSQDRASYNEQFF. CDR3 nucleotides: TGCGCCAGCAGCCAAGACAGGGCTAGCTACAATGAGCAGTTCTTC.

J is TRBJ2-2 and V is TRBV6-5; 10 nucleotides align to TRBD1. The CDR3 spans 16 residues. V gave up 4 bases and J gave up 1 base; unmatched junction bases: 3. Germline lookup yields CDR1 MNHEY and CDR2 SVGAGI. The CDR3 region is CASSSWTGGNTGELFF. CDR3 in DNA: TGTGCCAGCAGTTCTTGGACAGGGGGGAACACCGGGGAGCTGTTTTTT.

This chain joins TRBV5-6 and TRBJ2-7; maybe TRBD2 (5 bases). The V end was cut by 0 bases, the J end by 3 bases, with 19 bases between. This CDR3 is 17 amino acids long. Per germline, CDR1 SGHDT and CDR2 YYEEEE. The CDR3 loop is CASSLERSGRRSYEQYF. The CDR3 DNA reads TGTGCCAGCAGCTTGGAGAGAAGCGGTAGAAGGAGCTACGAGCAGTACTTC.

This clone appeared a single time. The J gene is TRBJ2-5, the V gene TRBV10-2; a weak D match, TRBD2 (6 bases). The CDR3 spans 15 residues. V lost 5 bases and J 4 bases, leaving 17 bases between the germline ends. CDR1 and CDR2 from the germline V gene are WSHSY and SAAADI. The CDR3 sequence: CASSSGWGDGETQYF. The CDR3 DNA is TGCGCCAGCAGTTCCGGGTGGGGGGACGGAGAGACCCAGTACTTC.

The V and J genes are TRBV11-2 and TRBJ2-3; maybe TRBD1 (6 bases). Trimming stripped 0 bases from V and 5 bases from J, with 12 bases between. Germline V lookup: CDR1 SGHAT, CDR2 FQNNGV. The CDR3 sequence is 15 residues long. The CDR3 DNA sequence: TGTGCCAGCAGCTTAGAGGGGACAAGTGAAGATACGCAGTATTTT. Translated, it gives CASSLEGTSEDTQYF.

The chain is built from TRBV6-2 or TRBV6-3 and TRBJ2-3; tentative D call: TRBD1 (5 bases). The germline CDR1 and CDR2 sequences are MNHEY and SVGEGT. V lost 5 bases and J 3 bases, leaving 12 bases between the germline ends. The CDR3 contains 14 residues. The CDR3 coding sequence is TGTGCCAGCAGTATATCGACAGAGACAGATACGCAGTATTTT. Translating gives CASSISTETDTQYF.

CDR3 bases: TGTGCCAGTAGTGTGGGTGCGGGAGGGGCACTTAATCAGCCCCAGCATTTT. Translating it yields CASSVGAGGALNQPQHF. This chain connects TRBV19 to TRBJ1-5; D might be TRBD1 (5 bases). The CDR3 contains 17 residues. Trimming pared 5 bases from V and 4 bases from J, leaving 21 bases between. Germline CDR1 is LNHDA and CDR2 is SQIVND (reference sequence). The complete variable domain, with remaining parts taken from reference TRBV19 and TRBJ1-5, reads DGGITQSPKYLFRKEGQNVTLSCEQNLNHDAMYWYRQDPGQGLRLIYYSQIVNDFQKGDIAEGYSVSREKKESFPLTVTSAQKNPTAFYLCASSVGAGGALNQPQHFGDGTRLSIL.

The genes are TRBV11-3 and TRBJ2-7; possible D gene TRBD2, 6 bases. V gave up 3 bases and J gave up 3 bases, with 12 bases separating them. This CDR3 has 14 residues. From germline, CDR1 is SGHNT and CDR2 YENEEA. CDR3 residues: CASSFSGGSYEQYF. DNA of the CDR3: TGTGCCAGCAGCTTTAGTGGGGGGAGCTACGAGCAGTACTTC.

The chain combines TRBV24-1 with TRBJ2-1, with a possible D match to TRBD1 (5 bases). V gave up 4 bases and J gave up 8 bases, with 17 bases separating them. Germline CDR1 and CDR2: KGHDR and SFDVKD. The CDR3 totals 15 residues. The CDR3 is CATSDPGQGTDEQFF. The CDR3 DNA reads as TGTGCCACCAGTGACCCAGGGCAGGGTACCGATGAGCAGTTCTTC.

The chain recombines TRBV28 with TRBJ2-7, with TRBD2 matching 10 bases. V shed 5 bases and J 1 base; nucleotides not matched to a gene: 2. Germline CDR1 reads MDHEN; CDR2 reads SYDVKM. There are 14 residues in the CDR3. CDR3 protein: CASSRGLASYEQYF. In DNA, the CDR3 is TGTGCCAGCAGTAGGGGACTAGCGTCCTACGAGCAGTACTTC.

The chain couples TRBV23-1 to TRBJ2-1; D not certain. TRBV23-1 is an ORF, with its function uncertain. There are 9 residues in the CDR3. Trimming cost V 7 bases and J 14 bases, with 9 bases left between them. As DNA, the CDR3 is TGCGCCAGCAACAACCGTGAGTTCTTC. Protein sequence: CASNNREFF.

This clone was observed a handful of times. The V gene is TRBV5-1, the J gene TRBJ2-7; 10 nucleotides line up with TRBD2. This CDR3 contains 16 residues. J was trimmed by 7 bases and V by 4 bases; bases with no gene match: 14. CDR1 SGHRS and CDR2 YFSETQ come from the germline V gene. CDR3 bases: TGCGCCAGCAGCCCTGGCTCCATAGCGGGAGGTGAAGAGCAGTACTTC. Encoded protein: CASSPGSIAGGEEQYF.